This T cell receptor (beta chain) was captured in a study of cytomegalovirus exposure and HLA in healthy donors. Losses at the gene ends were 6 bases for V and 7 bases for J; bases not matched to a gene: 10. Germline-derived CDR1 and CDR2 are MDHEN and SYDVKM. The CDR3 sequence is 15 residues long. In this sample, this clone turned up a few times. No antigen is known for it. Primers for the PCR totalled 60 Vbeta and 13 Jbeta. Sequencing was performed with immunoSEQ multiplex PCR; in TCRdb, only in-frame clones are kept and a portion is missing. The sample gives around 70,000 clones, about 67% of which show up once; over 10% is in the top ten. General study findings and limits: Relative to equally common others, HLA-associated TCR beta chains showed greater clonal expansion in a later analysis.

The source of this sequence is a human donor in good health. The chain couples TRBV28 to TRBJ2-1; 9 positions match TRBD2. The sequenced material came from PBMCs. The CDR3, as DNA: TGTGCCAGCAGAGGGACTAGCCGGAACCGTAATGAGCAGTTCTTC. Translating it yields CASRGTSRNRNEQFF.